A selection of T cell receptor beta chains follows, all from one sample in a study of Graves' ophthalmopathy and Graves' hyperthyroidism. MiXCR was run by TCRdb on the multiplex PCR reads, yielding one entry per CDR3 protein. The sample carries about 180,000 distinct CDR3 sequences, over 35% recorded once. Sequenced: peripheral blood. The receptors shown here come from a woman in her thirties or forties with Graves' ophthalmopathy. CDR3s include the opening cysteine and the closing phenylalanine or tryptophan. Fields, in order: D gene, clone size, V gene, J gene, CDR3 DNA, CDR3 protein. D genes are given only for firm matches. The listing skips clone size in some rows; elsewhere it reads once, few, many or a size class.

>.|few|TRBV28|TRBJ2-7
TGTGCCAGCAGTCGAATAGCAATCGCGGGGGAGCAGTACTTC
CASSRIAIAGEQYF
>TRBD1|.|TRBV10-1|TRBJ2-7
TGCGCCAGCAGTGAGTGGGACAGGGGCGAGCAGTACTTC
CASSEWDRGEQYF
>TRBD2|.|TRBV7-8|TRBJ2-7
TGTGCCAGCAGGACCGGGACTAGCGGGAGGATGAACTACGAGCAGTACTTC
CASRTGTSGRMNYEQYF
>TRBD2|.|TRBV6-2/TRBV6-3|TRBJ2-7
TGTGCCAGCAGTTACGGGGCTAGCGGGAGTTACGAGCAGTACTTC
CASSYGASGSYEQYF
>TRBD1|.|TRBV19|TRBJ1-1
TGTGCCAGTAGTATGTGGGACAGGAACACTGAAGCTTTCTTT
CASSMWDRNTEAFF
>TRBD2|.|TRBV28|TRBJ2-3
TGTGCCAGCAGTCCCCGGGGGGGGACCGCAGATACGCAGTATTTT
CASSPRGGTADTQYF
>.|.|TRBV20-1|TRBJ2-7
TGCAGTGCCCGGACCAGGCCTTACGAGCAGTACTTC
CSARTRPYEQYF
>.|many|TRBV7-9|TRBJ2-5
TGTGCCAGCAGCTTCACCGGGACTGAAGAGACCCAGTACTTC
CASSFTGTEETQYF
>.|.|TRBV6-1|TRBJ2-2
TGTGCCAGCAGTGAAGCGGAGGTTGGGGAGCTGTTTTTT
CASSEAEVGELFF
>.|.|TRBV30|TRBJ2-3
TGTGCCTGGAGTGAAGGGACCGCGTCTGAGTATTTT
CAWSEGTASEYF
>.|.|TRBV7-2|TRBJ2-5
TGTGCCAACAGCTTATCCGCGGCCCAAGAGACCCAGTACTTC
CANSLSAAQETQYF
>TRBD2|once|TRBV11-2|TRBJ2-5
TGTGCCAGCAGCTTAGGCCCTAGCGGGGGGGGGCAAGAGACCCAGTACTTC
CASSLGPSGGGQETQYF
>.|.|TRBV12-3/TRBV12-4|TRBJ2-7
TGTGCCAGCAGTCCCGGGGTCCTACCCTACGAGCAGTACTTC
CASSPGVLPYEQYF
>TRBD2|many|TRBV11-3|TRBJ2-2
TGTGCCAGCAGCCAAGGGACTAGCGGGGGCATAAACACCGGGGAGCTGTTTTTT
CASSQGTSGGINTGELFF
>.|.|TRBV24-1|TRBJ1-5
TGTGCCACCAGTGATACTAGGGGGTCCGGCAATCAGCCCCAGCATTTT
CATSDTRGSGNQPQHF
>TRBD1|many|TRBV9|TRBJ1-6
TGTGCCAGCAGCGCGAGGGGGACAGGGAATTCACCCCTCCACTTT
CASSARGTGNSPLHF
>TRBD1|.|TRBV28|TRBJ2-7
TGTGCCAGCAGCTCCCCTTCCTTCAGGGGGCCGATTGGGTACGAGCAGTACTTC
CASSSPSFRGPIGYEQYF
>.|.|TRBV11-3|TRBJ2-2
TGTGCCAGCAGCACCGAAAACACCGGGGAGCTGTTTTTT
CASSTENTGELFF
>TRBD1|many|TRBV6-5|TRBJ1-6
TGTGCCAGCAGTTACTCGGAGGGGGCAAGATCACCCCTCCACTTT
CASSYSEGARSPLHF
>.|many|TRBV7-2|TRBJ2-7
TGTGCCAGCAGCTTGAGGCAAAACCACGAGCAGTACTTC
CASSLRQNHEQYF
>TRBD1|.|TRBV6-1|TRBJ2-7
TGTGCCAGCAGTCCGGGACAGGTGCGAGGGAGCGAGCAGTACTTC
CASSPGQVRGSEQYF
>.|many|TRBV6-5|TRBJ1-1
TGTGCCAGCATAAACAATATGAACACTGAAGCTTTCTTT
CASINNMNTEAFF
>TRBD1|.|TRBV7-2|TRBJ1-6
TGTGCCAGCAGCCTCAGGGACAGGGGACGAGATTCACCCCTCCACTTT
CASSLRDRGRDSPLHF
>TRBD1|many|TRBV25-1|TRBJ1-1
TGTGCCAGCAGTGACTCCGACAGGGCATTAGAAGCTTTCTTT
CASSDSDRALEAFF
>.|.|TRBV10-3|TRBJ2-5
TGTGCCATCAGTACCAGCCCCCAAGAGACCCAGTACTTC
CAISTSPQETQYF
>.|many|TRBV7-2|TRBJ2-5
TGTGCCAGCAGCTTAGCGGCGGAGACCCAGTACTTC
CASSLAAETQYF
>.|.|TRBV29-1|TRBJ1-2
TGCAGCGTTGTGGGGTCGAGCGGCTACACCTTC
CSVVGSSGYTF
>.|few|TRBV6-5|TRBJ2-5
TGTGCCAGCAGTTACTCGAGGTCACGGGAGACCCAGTACTTC
CASSYSRSRETQYF
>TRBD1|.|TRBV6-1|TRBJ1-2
TGTGCCAGCATCCGAGGGGGACAGGGGTATGGCTACACCTTC
CASIRGGQGYGYTF
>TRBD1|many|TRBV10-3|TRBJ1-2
TGTGCCATCAGTGAACTACACCCGGGACAGGGGGCCGGCGGCTACACCTTC
CAISELHPGQGAGGYTF
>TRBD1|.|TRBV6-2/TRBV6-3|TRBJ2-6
TGTGCCAGCAGTTATTGGGGACAGGGGGCCTCTGGGGCCAACGTCCTGACTTTC
CASSYWGQGASGANVLTF
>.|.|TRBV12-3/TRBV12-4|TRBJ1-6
TGTGCCAGTAGCAACAGGATGGGGAATTCACCCCTCCACTTT
CASSNRMGNSPLHF
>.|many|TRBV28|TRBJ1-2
TGTGCCAGCAGTTCGGAGTTGGGGTACTATGGCTACACCTTC
CASSSELGYYGYTF
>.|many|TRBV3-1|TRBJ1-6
TGTGCCAGCAGCCAAGGGGCCCTTCGGAGTTCACCCCTCCACTTT
CASSQGALRSSPLHF
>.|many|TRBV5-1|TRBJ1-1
TGCGCCAGCAGGCCTCTGGAGGGTACGACTGAAGCTTTCTTT
CASRPLEGTTEAFF
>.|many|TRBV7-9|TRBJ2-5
TGTGCCAGCAGCCGGGGGGAGACCCAGTACTTC
CASSRGETQYF
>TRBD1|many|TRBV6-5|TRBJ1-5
TGTGCCAGCAGTAGTGGGACAGGGGGCGAACATCAGCCCCAGCATTTT
CASSSGTGGEHQPQHF
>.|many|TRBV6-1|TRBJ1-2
TGTGCCAGCAACCCCGGTGGGGGAAAACCCTATGGCTACACCTTC
CASNPGGGKPYGYTF
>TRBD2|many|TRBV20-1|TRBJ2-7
TGCAGTGCGAGGGGTGGGAGGGCCCCCGGAGGTGAGCAGTACTTC
CSARGGRAPGGEQYF
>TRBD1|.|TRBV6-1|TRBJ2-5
TGTGCCAGCATCAGGCGGACAGGGTTGAGGGAGACCCAGTACTTC
CASIRRTGLRETQYF
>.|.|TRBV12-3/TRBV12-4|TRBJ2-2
TGTGCCAGCAGGGGAACAGGGAACACCGGGGAGCTGTTTTTT
CASRGTGNTGELFF
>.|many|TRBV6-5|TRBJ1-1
TGTGCCAGCACAAGGAGGGGGAACAGGGACACTGAAGCTTTCTTT
CASTRRGNRDTEAFF
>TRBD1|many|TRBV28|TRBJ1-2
TGTGCCAGCAGGGTACAGGGGAACTATGGCTACACCTTC
CASRVQGNYGYTF
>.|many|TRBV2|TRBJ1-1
TGTGCCAGCAGCATGGGGGTTCGATGGAACACTGAAGCTTTCTTT
CASSMGVRWNTEAFF
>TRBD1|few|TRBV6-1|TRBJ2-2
TGTGCCACCTCCGGGGACAGGGACGCCGGGGAGCTGTTTTTT
CATSGDRDAGELFF
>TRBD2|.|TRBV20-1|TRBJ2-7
TGCAGTGCTAGACATTACGGGAGGGAGCAGTACTTC
CSARHYGREQYF